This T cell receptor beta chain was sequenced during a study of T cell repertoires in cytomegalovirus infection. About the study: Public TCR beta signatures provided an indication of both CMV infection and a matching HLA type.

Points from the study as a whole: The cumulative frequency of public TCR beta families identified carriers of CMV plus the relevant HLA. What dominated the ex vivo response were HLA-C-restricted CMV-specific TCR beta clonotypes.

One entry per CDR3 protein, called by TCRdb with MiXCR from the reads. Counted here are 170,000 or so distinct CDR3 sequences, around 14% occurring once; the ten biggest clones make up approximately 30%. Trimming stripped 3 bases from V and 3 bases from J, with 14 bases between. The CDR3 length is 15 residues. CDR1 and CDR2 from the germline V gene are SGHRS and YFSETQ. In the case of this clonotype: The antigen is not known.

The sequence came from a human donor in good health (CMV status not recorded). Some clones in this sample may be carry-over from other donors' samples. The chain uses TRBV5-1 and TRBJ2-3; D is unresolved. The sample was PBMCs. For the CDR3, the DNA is TGCGCCAGCAGCTCGGACGGCGCTTGGACAGATACGCAGTATTTT. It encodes CASSSDGAWTDTQYF.